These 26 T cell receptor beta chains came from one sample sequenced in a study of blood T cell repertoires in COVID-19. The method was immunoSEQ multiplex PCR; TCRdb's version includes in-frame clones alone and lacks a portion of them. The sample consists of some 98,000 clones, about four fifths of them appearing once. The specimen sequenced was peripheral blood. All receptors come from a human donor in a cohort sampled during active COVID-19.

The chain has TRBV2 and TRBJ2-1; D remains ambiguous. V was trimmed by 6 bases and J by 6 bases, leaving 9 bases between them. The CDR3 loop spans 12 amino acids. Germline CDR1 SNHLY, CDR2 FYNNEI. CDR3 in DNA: TGTGCCAGCAGGATCCGGGTCAATGAGCAGTTCTTC. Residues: CASRIRVNEQFF.

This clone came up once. CDR3 protein: CASSQGTGDGYEQYF. In DNA form, the CDR3 reads TGTGCCAGCTCCCAAGGGACAGGGGATGGCTACGAGCAGTACTTC. The chain uses TRBV18 and TRBJ2-7; 10 bases agree with TRBD1. Germline V gene lookup returns CDR1 KGHSH and CDR2 LQKENI. Trimming removed 6 bases from V and 3 bases from J; junction bases left unmatched: 8. The CDR3 contains 15 residues.

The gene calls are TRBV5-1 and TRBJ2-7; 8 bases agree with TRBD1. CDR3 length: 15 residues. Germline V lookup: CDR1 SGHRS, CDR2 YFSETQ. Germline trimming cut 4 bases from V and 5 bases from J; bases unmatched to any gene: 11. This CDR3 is CASSPYFGQGDEQYF. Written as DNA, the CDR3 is TGCGCCAGCAGCCCCTACTTCGGACAGGGTGACGAGCAGTACTTC.

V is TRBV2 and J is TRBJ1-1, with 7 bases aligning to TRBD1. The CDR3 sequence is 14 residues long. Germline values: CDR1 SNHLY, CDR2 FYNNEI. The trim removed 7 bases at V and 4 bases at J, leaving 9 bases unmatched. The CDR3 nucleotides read TGTGCCAGCACCGCGCAGGGGGTTTCCACTGAAGCTTTCTTT. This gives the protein CASTAQGVSTEAFF. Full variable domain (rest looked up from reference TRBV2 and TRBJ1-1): EPEVTQTPSHQVTQMGQEVILRCVPISNHLYFYWYRQILGQKVEFLVSFYNNEISEKSEIFDDQFSVERPDGSNFTLKIRSTKLEDSAMYFCASTAQGVSTEAFFGQGTRLTVV.

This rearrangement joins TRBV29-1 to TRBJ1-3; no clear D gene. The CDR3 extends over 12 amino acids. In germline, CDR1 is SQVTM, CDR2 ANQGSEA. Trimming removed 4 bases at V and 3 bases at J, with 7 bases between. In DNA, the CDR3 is TGCAGCGTTGCACGGGGTGGAAACACCATATATTTT. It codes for CSVARGGNTIYF.

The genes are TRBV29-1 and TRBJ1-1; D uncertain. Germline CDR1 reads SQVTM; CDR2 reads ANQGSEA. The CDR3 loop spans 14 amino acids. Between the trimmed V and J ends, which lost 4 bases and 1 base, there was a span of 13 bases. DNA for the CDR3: TGCAGCGTTGTGGGCAGGTACCCGAACACTGAAGCTTTCTTT. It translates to CSVVGRYPNTEAFF.

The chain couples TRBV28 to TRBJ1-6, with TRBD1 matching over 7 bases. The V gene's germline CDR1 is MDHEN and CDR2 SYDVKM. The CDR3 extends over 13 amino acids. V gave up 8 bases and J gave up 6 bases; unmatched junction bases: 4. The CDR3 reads CASRQGVNSPLHF. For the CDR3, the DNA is TGTGCCAGCCGACAGGGAGTTAATTCACCCCTCCACTTT.

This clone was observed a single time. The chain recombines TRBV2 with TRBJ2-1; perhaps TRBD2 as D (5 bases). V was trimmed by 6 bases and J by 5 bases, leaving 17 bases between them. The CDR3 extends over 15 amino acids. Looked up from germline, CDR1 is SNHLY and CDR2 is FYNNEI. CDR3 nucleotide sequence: TGTGCCAGCAGGGAGGACTTTGATATCCACAATGAGCAGTTCTTC. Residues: CASREDFDIHNEQFF.

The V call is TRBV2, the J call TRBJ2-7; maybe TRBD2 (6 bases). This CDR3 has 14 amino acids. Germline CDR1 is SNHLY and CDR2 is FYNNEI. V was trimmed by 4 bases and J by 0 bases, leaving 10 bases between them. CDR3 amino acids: CASSGEDYSYEQYF. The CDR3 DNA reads TGTGCCAGCAGTGGGGAGGACTACTCCTACGAGCAGTACTTC.

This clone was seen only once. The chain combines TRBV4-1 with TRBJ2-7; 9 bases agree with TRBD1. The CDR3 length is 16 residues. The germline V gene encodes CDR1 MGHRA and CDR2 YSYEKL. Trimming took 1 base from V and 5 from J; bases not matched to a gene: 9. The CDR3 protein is CASSQVGTGIWDEQYF. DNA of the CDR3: TGCGCCAGCAGCCAAGTCGGGACAGGGATATGGGACGAGCAGTACTTC.

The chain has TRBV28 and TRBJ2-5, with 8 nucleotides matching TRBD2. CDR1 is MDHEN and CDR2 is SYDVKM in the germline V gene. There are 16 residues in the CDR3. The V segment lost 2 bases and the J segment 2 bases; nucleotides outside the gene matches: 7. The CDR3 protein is CASSLLGLAGQETQYF. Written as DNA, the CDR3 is TGTGCCAGCAGTTTACTGGGGCTAGCGGGTCAAGAGACCCAGTACTTC.

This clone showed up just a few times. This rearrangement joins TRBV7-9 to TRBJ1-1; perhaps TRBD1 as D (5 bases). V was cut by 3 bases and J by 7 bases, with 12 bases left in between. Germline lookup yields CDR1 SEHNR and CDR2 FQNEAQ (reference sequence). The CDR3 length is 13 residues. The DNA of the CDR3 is TGTGCCAGCAGCTTGCAGGGATCGAGTGAAGCTTTCTTT. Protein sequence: CASSLQGSSEAFF.

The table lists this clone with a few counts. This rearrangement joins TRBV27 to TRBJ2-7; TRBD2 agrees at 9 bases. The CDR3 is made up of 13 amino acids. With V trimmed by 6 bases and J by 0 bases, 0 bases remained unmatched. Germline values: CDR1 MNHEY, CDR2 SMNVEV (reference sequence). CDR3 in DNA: TGTGCCAGCAGGACTAGCGGCTCCTACGAGCAGTACTTC. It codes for CASRTSGSYEQYF.

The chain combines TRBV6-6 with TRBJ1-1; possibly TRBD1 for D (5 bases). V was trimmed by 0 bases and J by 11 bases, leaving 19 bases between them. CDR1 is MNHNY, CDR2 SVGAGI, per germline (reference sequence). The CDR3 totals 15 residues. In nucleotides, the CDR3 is TGTGCCAGCAGTTACTCGTCAGGGATGGCTCGATTCGCTTTCTTT. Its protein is CASSYSSGMARFAFF.

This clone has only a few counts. The CDR3 is CASSPIDRAEQYF. In DNA, the CDR3 is TGTGCCAGCTCACCTATCGACAGGGCCGAGCAGTACTTC. V is TRBV18 and J is TRBJ2-7; 7 nucleotides match TRBD1. V shed 3 bases and J 6 bases; nucleotides not matched to a gene: 5. The length of the CDR3 is 13 residues. Germline loops: CDR1 KGHSH, CDR2 LQKENI.

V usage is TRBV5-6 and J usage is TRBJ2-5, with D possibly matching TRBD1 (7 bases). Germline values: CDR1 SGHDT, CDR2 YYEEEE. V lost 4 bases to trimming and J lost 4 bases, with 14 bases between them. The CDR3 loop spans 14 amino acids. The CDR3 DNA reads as TGTGCCAGCAGCCCGGGGGCAGGGGGAGAGACCCAGTACTTC. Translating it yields CASSPGAGGETQYF.

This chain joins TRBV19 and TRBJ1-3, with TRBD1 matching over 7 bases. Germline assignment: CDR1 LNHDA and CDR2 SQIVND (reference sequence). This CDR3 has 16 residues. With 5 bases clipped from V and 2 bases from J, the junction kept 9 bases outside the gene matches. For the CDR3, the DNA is TGTGCCAGTAGTCCCAGCGGACAGGCGCCTGGAAACACCATATATTTT. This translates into CASSPSGQAPGNTIYF.

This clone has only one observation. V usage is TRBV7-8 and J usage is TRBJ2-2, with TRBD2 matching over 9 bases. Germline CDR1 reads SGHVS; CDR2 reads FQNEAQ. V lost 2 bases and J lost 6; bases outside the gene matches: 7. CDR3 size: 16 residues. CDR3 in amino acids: CASSLRSGSSAGELFF. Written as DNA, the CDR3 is TGTGCCAGCAGCTTACGTAGCGGGAGTTCGGCCGGGGAGCTGTTTTTT.

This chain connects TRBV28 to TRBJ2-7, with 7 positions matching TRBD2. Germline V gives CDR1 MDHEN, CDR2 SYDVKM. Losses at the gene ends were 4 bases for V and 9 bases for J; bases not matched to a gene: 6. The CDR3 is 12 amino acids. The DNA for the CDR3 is TGTGCCAGCAGTTCTACTAGCGATTGGCAGTACTTC. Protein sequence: CASSSTSDWQYF. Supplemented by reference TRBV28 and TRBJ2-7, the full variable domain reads DVKVTQSSRYLVKRTGEKVFLECVQDMDHENMFWYRQDPGLGLRLIYFSYDVKMKEKGDIPEGYSVSREKKERFSLILESASTNQTSMYLCASSSTSDWQYFGPGTRLTVT.

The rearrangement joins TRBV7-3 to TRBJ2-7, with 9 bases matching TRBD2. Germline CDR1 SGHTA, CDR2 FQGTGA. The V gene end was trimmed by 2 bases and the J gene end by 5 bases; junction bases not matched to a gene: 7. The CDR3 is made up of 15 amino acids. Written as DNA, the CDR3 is TGTGCCAGCAGCTTACGTAGCGGGAGTATAGACGAGCAGTACTTC. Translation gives CASSLRSGSIDEQYF.

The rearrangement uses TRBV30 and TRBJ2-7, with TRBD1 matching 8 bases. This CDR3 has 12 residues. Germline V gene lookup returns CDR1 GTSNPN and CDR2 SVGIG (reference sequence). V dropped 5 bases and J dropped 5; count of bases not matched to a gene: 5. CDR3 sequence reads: CAWSRQGNEQYF. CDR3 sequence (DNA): TGTGCCTGGTCGAGACAGGGGAACGAGCAGTACTTC.

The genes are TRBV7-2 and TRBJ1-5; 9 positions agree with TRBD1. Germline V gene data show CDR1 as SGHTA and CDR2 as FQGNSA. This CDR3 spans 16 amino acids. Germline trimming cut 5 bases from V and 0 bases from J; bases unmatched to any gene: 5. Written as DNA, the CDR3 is TGTGCCAGCAGCGCACAGGGGGCCCTTAGCAATCAGCCCCAGCATTTT. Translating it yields CASSAQGALSNQPQHF.

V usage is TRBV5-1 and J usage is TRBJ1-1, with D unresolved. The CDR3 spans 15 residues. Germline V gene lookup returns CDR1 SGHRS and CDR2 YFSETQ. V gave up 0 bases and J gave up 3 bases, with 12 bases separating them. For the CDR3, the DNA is TGCGCCAGCAGCTTGGATGAGCAGCGCTACACTGAAGCTTTCTTT. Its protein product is CASSLDEQRYTEAFF.

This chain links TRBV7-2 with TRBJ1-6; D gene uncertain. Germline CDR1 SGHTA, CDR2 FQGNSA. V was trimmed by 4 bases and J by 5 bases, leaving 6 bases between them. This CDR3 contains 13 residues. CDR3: CASSSLDNSPLHF. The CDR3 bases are TGTGCCAGCAGCTCCTTAGATAATTCACCCCTCCACTTT.

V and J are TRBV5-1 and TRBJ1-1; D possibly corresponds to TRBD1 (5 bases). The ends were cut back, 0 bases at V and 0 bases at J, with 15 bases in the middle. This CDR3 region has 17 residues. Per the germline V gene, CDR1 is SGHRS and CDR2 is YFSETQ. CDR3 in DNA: TGCGCCAGCAGCTTGGGACAGCCCAGGATAATGAACACTGAAGCTTTCTTT. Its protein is CASSLGQPRIMNTEAFF.

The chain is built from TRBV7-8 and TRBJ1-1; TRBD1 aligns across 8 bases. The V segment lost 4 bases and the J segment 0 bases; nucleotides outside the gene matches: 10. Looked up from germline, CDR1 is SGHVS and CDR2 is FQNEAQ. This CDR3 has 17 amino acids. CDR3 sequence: CASSSGTGRLMNTEAFF. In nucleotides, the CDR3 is TGTGCCAGCAGCTCCGGGACAGGCCGACTCATGAACACTGAAGCTTTCTTT. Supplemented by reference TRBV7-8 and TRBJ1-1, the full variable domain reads GAGVSQSPRYKVAKRGQDVALRCDPISGHVSLFWYQQALGQGPEFLTYFQNEAQLDKSGLPSDRFFAERPEGSVSTLKIQRTQQEDSAVYLCASSSGTGRLMNTEAFFGQGTRLTVV.